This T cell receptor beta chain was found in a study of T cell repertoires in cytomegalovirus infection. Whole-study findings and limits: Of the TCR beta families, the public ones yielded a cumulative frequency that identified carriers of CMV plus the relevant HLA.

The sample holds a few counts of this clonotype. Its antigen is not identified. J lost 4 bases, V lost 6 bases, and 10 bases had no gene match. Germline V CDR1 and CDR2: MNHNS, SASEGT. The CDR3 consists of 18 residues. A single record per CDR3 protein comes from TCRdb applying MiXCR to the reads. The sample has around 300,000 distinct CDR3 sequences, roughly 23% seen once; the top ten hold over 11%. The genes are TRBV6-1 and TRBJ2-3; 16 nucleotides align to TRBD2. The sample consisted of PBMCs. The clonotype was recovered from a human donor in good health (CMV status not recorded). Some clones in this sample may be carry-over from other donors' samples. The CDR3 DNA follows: TGTGCCAGCAGCCGAAGAGAGGGACTAGCGGGAGGGGCAGATACGCAGTATTTT. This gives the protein CASSRREGLAGGADTQYF.